The present T cell receptor (beta chain) was sequenced within a study of CD8 T cells in ankylosing spondylitis. Findings and limits, study-wide: In ankylosing spondylitis blood, a motif of several highly homologous TCR beta variants appeared characteristic.

One entry per CDR3 protein results from TCRdb running MiXCR on the 5' RACE reads. In the table there are over 200,000 distinct CDR3 sequences, around 17% of which are singletons. This clonotype has a handful of counts. The target antigen is unknown. The germline V gene has CDR1 PRHDT and CDR2 FYEKMQ (reference sequence). The CDR3 consists of 15 residues. The germline V and J ends were trimmed by 5 bases and 4 bases, with 15 bases remaining between them. The source is a male donor with ankylosing spondylitis. J is TRBJ1-5 and V is TRBV13; D might be TRBD1 (5 bases). The sequenced sample was blood, either unsorted or a sorted T cell fraction (not recorded which). CDR3 nucleotide sequence: TGTGCCAGCAGCCATGGACAAGACCAAAATCAGCCCCAGCATTTT. Protein: CASSHGQDQNQPQHF.